Sequencing of this TCR beta chain was carried out in a study of CD8 T cells in Susac syndrome. CDR3 length: 11 amino acids. After removal of 3 bases from V and 11 bases from J, the junction contained 3 bases not matched to a gene. From germline, CDR1 is SEHNR and CDR2 FQNEAQ (reference sequence). Random hexamers were used to reverse transcribe the RNA input (about 0.45 to 1 ug). The immunoSEQ assay covered 54 Vbeta and 13 Jbeta segments for CDR3. TCRdb reanalysed the immunoSEQ multiplex PCR reads using MiXCR and keeps one entry per CDR3 protein. The table has some 190,000 distinct CDR3 sequences, roughly 94% seen once. Controls matched for sex and age were healthy donors. Negative isolation yielded CD8+ and CD4+ T cells; FACS enriched TEMRA cells.

Sequenced sample: CD4+ T cells from PBMCs. The chain joins TRBV7-9 to TRBJ1-1, with 7 bases matching TRBD1. The source is a human donor in good health. The CDR3 protein is CASSFDRAAFF. The CDR3 DNA is TGTGCCAGCAGCTTCGACAGGGCGGCTTTCTTT.